This T cell receptor beta chain was sequenced for a study of OX40 agonist ivuxolimab in advanced cancers. Study results and caveats: Nonresponders, in some cases, also had low normalized T-cell clonal expansion. CD4+ and CD8+ blood T cells expanded clonally by week 6 at 0.1 to 3.0 mg/kg.

The table came from immunoSEQ multiplex PCR; TCRdb's copy has only in-frame clones and leaves some out. The sample carries approximately 26,000 clones, about 90% recorded once. Notes on this clone: Its antigen is not known.

Autoimmune disease history or systemic immunosuppression was exclusionary. V trimming: 4 bases; J trimming: 8 bases; junction bases outside the gene matches: 8. The CDR3 loop spans 15 amino acids. CDR1 and CDR2 (germline): MNHEY, SVGAGI. This clonotype originated in an adult with an advanced solid tumor such as melanoma, head and neck, liver or kidney cancer. This rearrangement joins TRBV6-5 to TRBJ2-4, with 10 bases aligning to TRBD1. The sequencing used CD4+ or CD8+ T cells sorted from blood, collected in a trial of the OX40 agonist ivuxolimab. CDR3 sequence: CASSLTGGAWDIQYF. CDR3 in DNA: TGTGCCAGCAGTTTGACAGGGGGCGCATGGGACATTCAGTACTTC.